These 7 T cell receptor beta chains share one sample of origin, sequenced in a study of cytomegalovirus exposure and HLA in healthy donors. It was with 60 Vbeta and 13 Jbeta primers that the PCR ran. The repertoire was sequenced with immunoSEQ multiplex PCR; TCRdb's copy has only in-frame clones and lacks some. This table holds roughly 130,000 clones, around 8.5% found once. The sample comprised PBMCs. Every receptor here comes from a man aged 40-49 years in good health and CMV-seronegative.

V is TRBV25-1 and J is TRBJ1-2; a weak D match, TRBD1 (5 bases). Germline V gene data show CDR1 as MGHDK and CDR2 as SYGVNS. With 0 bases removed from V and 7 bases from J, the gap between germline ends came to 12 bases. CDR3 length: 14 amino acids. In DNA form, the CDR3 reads TGTGCCAGCAGTGAATATGGGGGGGGACCTGGCTACACCTTC. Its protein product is CASSEYGGGPGYTF.

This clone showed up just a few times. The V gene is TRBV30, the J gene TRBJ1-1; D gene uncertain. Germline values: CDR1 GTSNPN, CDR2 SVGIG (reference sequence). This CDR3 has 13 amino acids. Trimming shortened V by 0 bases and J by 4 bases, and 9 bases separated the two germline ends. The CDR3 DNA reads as TGTGCCTGGAGTGTCGCGGCGTTCACTGAAGCTTTCTTT. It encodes CAWSVAAFTEAFF.

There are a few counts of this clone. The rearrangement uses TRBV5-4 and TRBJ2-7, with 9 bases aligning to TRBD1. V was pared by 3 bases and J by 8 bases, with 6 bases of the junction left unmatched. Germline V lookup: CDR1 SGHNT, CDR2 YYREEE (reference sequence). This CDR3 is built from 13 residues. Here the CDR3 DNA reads TGTGCCAGCAGCTCCGGGACAGGGTTCAAGCAGTACTTC. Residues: CASSSGTGFKQYF.

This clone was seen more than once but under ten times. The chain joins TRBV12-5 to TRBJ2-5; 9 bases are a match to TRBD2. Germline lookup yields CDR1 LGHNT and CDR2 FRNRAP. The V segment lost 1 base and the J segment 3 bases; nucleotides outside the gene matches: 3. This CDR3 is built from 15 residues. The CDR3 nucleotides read TGTGCTAGTGGTTTGGGGGGACTAGCAGAAGAGACCCAGTACTTC. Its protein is CASGLGGLAEETQYF.

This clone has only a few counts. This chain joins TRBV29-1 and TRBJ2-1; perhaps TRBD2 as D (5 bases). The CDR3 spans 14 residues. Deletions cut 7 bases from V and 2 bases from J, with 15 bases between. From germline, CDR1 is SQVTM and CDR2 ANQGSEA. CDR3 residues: CSATGIKAYNEQFF. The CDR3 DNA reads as TGCAGCGCTACCGGGATTAAGGCCTACAATGAGCAGTTCTTC.

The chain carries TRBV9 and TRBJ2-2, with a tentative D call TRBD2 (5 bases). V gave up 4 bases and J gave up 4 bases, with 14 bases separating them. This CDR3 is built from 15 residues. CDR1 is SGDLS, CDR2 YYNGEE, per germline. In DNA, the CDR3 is TGTGCCAGCAGCATCGGACCGGCGGGCACCGGGGAGCTGTTTTTT. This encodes CASSIGPAGTGELFF.

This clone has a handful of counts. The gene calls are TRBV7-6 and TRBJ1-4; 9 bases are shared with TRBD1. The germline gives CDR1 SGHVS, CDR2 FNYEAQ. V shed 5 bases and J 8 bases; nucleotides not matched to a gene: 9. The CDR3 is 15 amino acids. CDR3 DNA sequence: TGTGCCAGCAGCACGCGACAGGGGGGAGGGGAAAAACTGTTTTTT. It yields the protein CASSTRQGGGEKLFF.